The sequence of this T cell receptor (beta chain) was determined in a study of PD-1 blockade in classical Hodgkin lymphoma. Whole-study context: It was nivolumab at 3 mg/kg, given intravenously every 2 weeks, that patients received. Study-level findings and limits: Factors driving the repertoire differences, possibly disease activity or prior therapy, remain undefined. The study found that TCR diversity rose significantly by C4D1 in CD4+ but not CD8+ cells.

Note on this clone: Its antigen is unknown.

Clones were read by immunoSEQ multiplex PCR, and TCRdb kept only the in-frame ones, dropping some. Of 20,000 to 25,000 clones in the sample, around 73% were seen once. CDR3 size: 14 residues. V was shortened by 3 bases and J by 4 bases, with 13 bases between the two germline ends. From germline, CDR1 is MNHEY and CDR2 SVGAGI. There was relapse after autologous stem cell transplantation in every patient, and there was variation in brentuximab vedotin exposure. This clonotype originated in a human donor with classical Hodgkin lymphoma. The chain links TRBV6-5 to TRBJ2-7; possibly TRBD2 for D (6 bases). Here the sequenced sample was peripheral blood mononuclear cells (PBMCs), taken before the second cycle of nivolumab. CDR3 sequence (DNA): TGTGCCAGCAGTTATCTAATCGGGGGATACGAGCAGTACTTC. This encodes CASSYLIGGYEQYF.